This T cell receptor (beta chain) is from a study of early T cells in non-severe SARS-CoV-2 infection. About the study: Bulk RNA isolated from unsorted whole blood underwent sequencing; chains were not paired. Study-wide results and caveats: Private and CD4 specificities were missed by VDJdb matching, which favored anti-spike CD8 responses.

Notes on this clonotype: Its antigen remains unidentified.

Germline V gene sequence: CDR1 KGHSH, CDR2 LQKENI. V lost 6 bases and J 2 bases, leaving 23 bases between the germline ends. The length of the CDR3 is 18 residues. Unique molecular identifiers tagged individual cDNA molecules. TCRdb re-derived calls from the 5' RACE reads in MiXCR, one entry per CDR3 protein. The data contain approximately 84,000 distinct CDR3 sequences, around 14% of them seen just once; the ten biggest clones take up approximately 6.5%. Sequencing was performed on whole blood. V and J are TRBV18 and TRBJ1-5, with D uncertain. The TCR sequence derives from an adult who was a healthcare worker with PCR-confirmed SARS-CoV-2 infection or an uninfected control (not recorded which). This CDR3 is CASSPTPRGGEGNQPQHF. The CDR3 nucleotides read TGTGCCAGCTCCCCCACTCCCCGGGGTGGAGAGGGCAATCAGCCCCAGCATTTT.